The 24 T cell receptor beta chains below all came from one sample that was sequenced in a study of control samples from healthy donors and cancer patients. Repertoires were generated with immunoSEQ multiplex PCR, while TCRdb's copy carries only in-frame clones and drops some. The sample holds roughly 30,000 clones, 70% to 80% seen once. The specimen was PBMCs. Receptors originate from a man in his fifties or sixties with head and neck cancer.

The V and J genes are TRBV25-1 and TRBJ2-7; no definite D call. The CDR3 loop spans 14 amino acids. Germline lookup yields CDR1 MGHDK and CDR2 SYGVNS. V lost 1 base and J 6 bases, leaving 13 bases between the germline ends. The CDR3 nucleotides are TGTGCCAGCAGTGAATCGGGTAGTGATGGCGAGCAGTACTTC. This codes for CASSESGSDGEQYF.

The chain uses TRBV19 and TRBJ1-5; 7 nucleotides line up with TRBD1. CDR1 and CDR2 (germline): LNHDA, SQIVND (reference sequence). The CDR3 runs to 13 residues. Trimming at V came to 8 bases and at J to 5 bases, leaving 6 bases not matched to a gene. Written as DNA, the CDR3 is TGTGCCAGTGAACAGGGGAGGGATCAGCCCCAGCATTTT. Residues: CASEQGRDQPQHF.

The chain carries TRBV5-8 and TRBJ2-1; 10 bases align to TRBD1. V lost 5 bases, J lost 8 bases, and 10 bases stayed unmatched. This CDR3 spans 15 amino acids. Germline V gene data show CDR1 as SGHTS and CDR2 as YDEGEE. The CDR3 DNA reads TGTGCCAGCAGACCTGGGGGGACAGGGGTTGATGAGCAGTTCTTC. It codes for CASRPGGTGVDEQFF.

Only a few counts were recorded for this clone. The chain recombines TRBV5-5 with TRBJ2-5; D unresolved. The germline V gene encodes CDR1 SGHKS and CDR2 YYEKEE (reference sequence). V was cut by 0 bases and J by 3 bases, with 12 bases left in between. The CDR3 sequence is 15 residues long. This CDR3 is CASSLDLGVEETQYF. Here the CDR3 DNA reads TGTGCCAGCAGCTTGGACCTAGGCGTAGAAGAGACCCAGTACTTC.

The chain recombines TRBV30 with TRBJ2-7; TRBD1 agrees at 9 bases. The CDR3 consists of 12 residues. The germline CDR1 and CDR2 sequences are GTSNPN and SVGIG (reference sequence). Trimming cost V 5 bases and J 3 bases; bases outside gene matches: 2. This chain's CDR3 is CAWGGQGYEQYF. CDR3 DNA sequence: TGTGCCTGGGGGGGACAGGGCTACGAGCAGTACTTC.

This chain connects TRBV20-1 to TRBJ2-7, with D unresolved. This CDR3 is 11 amino acids long. Trimming removed 2 bases at V and 5 bases at J, with 7 bases between. CDR1 and CDR2 (germline): DFQATT, SNEGSKA (reference sequence). The CDR3 DNA sequence: TGCAGTGCTAGACTAGTCCACGAGCAGTACTTC. This codes for CSARLVHEQYF.

The rearrangement joins TRBV4-3 to TRBJ2-3; D remains ambiguous. Trimming took off 1 base at V and 4 bases at J, with 6 bases between the two ends. Germline V gene data show CDR1 as LGHNA and CDR2 as YSLEER. The CDR3 covers 13 residues. The CDR3 DNA follows: TGCGCCAGCAGCCAAGGGACCCCAGATACGCAGTATTTT. Its protein product is CASSQGTPDTQYF.

V and J are TRBV5-1 and TRBJ2-3, with D perhaps TRBD2 (5 bases). Trimming pared 6 bases from V and 1 base from J, leaving 12 bases between. CDR1 SGHRS and CDR2 YFSETQ come from the germline V gene. The CDR3 is made up of 14 amino acids. The CDR3, as DNA: TGCGCCAGCACCCACGGGGAAGGCACAGATACGCAGTATTTT. It yields the protein CASTHGEGTDTQYF. The entire variable domain, with the rest obtained from reference TRBV5-1 and TRBJ2-3, is as follows: KAGVTQTPRYLIKTRGQQVTLSCSPISGHRSVSWYQQTPGQGLQFLFEYFSETQRNKGNFPGRFSGRQFSNSRSEMNVSTLELGDSALYLCASTHGEGTDTQYFGPGTRLTVL.

This rearrangement joins TRBV27 to TRBJ1-1; D remains ambiguous. CDR1 is MNHEY and CDR2 is SMNVEV in the germline V gene (reference sequence). Trimming shortened V by 2 bases and J by 1 base, and 5 bases separated the two germline ends. This CDR3 is built from 13 residues. The CDR3 DNA reads TGTGCCAGCAGTTTAATCACGAACACTGAAGCTTTCTTT. This encodes CASSLITNTEAFF.

This clone is medium-sized. The V call is TRBV24-1, the J call TRBJ1-5, with a tentative D call TRBD1 (6 bases). This CDR3 is built from 15 residues. The V gene lost 3 bases and the J gene lost 3 bases, with 11 bases spanning the gap. CDR1 is KGHDR, CDR2 SFDVKD, per germline. CDR3 residues: CATSDSTGNNQPQHF. CDR3 nucleotides: TGTGCCACCAGTGATAGCACAGGGAACAATCAGCCCCAGCATTTT.

The rearrangement links TRBV6-4 to TRBJ1-2; D might be TRBD1 (5 bases). The V and J ends lost 3 bases and 11 bases respectively, with 22 bases between them. CDR3 size: 15 residues. In germline, CDR1 is MRHNA, CDR2 SNTAGT. CDR3 residues: CASSEGLGASFGYTF. The CDR3 nucleotides read TGTGCCAGCAGTGAGGGGCTCGGAGCGTCCTTTGGGTACACCTTC.

The chain uses TRBV5-4 and TRBJ2-3, with 8 positions matching TRBD2. The CDR3 has 14 residues. CDR1 and CDR2 (germline): SGHNT, YYREEE (reference sequence). The V and J ends lost 6 bases and 4 bases, in that order; junction bases with no gene match: 7. The CDR3 reads CASKRAGVSDTQYF. CDR3 sequence (DNA): TGTGCCAGCAAACGAGCGGGAGTGTCAGATACGCAGTATTTT.

J is TRBJ1-2 and V is TRBV19, with D tentatively TRBD1 (5 bases). This CDR3 spans 13 amino acids. Trimming removed 2 bases at V and 6 bases at J, with 10 bases between. Germline V gene lookup returns CDR1 LNHDA and CDR2 SQIVND (reference sequence). CDR3 sequence reads: CASSIQGRDGYTF. The CDR3 region has the DNA TGTGCCAGTAGTATACAGGGACGGGATGGCTACACCTTC.

V is TRBV6-5 and J is TRBJ2-7; TRBD2 might be the D (6 bases). The germline V gene has CDR1 MNHEY and CDR2 SVGAGI. Trimming took off 0 bases at V and 6 bases at J, with 18 bases between the two ends. This CDR3 contains 16 residues. The CDR3 region is CASSYSKGLPSTEQYF. CDR3 DNA: TGTGCCAGCAGTTACTCGAAGGGACTTCCCTCCACCGAGCAGTACTTC.

The V gene is TRBV28, the J gene TRBJ1-1; D call uncertain. Germline loops: CDR1 MDHEN, CDR2 SYDVKM. Deletions cut 8 bases from V and 2 bases from J, with 9 bases between. The CDR3 consists of 12 residues. CDR3 in DNA: TGTGCCAGCCGACGCGGTAACACTGAAGCTTTCTTT. This translates into CASRRGNTEAFF.

This chain uses TRBV28 with TRBJ1-1; the D gene is possibly TRBD1 (5 bases). The ends were cut back, 2 bases at V and 0 bases at J, with 13 bases in the middle. Looked up from germline, CDR1 is MDHEN and CDR2 is SYDVKM. This CDR3 is 16 amino acids long. The CDR3 nucleotides are TGTGCCAGCAGTTTAGTTCTAGGGGCCTTGAACACTGAAGCTTTCTTT. It is translated as CASSLVLGALNTEAFF.

By share, this clone ranks as medium-sized. This rearrangement joins TRBV6-4 to TRBJ1-6; 8 bases are a match to TRBD1. The V segment lost 6 bases and the J segment 5 bases; nucleotides outside the gene matches: 3. Germline values: CDR1 MRHNA, CDR2 SNTAGT. The CDR3 sequence is 14 residues long. The CDR3 nucleotides read TGTGCCAGCAGACCGACAGGGGATAATTCACCCCTCCACTTT. As protein: CASRPTGDNSPLHF.

Written as DNA, the CDR3 is TGTGCCAGCAGTGACACCCCTGGAGGGGGGAACACCGGGGAGCTGTTTTTT. Translation: CASSDTPGGGNTGELFF. The chain carries TRBV6-4 and TRBJ2-2; possibly TRBD1 or TRBD2 for D (6 bases each). Looked up from germline, CDR1 is MRHNA and CDR2 is SNTAGT. The V gene lost 2 bases and the J gene lost 1 base, with 14 bases spanning the gap. CDR3 length equals 17 residues.

The chain couples TRBV18 to TRBJ1-5; 9 bases agree with TRBD1. After removal of 6 bases from V and 2 bases from J, the junction contained 11 bases not matched to a gene. In germline, CDR1 is KGHSH, CDR2 LQKENI. The CDR3 is 17 residues long. CDR3 nucleotides: TGTGCCAGCTCCCTAGGGACAGGGTGGGATGGCAATCAGCCCCAGCATTTT. Its protein is CASSLGTGWDGNQPQHF.

The CDR3 sequence: CASRSGALFTEAFF. The CDR3, as DNA: TGTGCCAGCCGTTCGGGGGCGCTTTTCACTGAAGCTTTCTTT. The chain employs TRBV6-5 and TRBJ1-1; a weak D match, TRBD1 (6 bases). The V end was cut by 8 bases, the J end by 4 bases, with 17 bases between. The CDR3 loop spans 14 amino acids. Germline CDR1 MNHEY, CDR2 SVGAGI.

The chain combines TRBV5-1 with TRBJ2-7; D call uncertain. V was pared by 4 bases and J by 4 bases, with 15 bases between. CDR1 is SGHRS, CDR2 YFSETQ, per germline. The CDR3 has 14 amino acids. CDR3 in DNA: TGCGCCAGCAGCGATGGTGCAGTCTCATACGAGCAGTACTTC. Protein product: CASSDGAVSYEQYF.

The CDR3 protein is CASSSQTSFLHHGEQFF. CDR3 coding DNA: TGTGCCAGCAGCTCCCAGACTAGCTTTCTGCATCACGGTGAGCAGTTCTTC. The chain is built from TRBV7-9 and TRBJ2-1, with 7 bases identical to TRBD2. Unmatched junction bases numbered 18, after V lost 4 bases and J lost 9 bases. CDR3 length: 17 residues. The germline CDR1 and CDR2 sequences are SEHNR and FQNEAQ (reference sequence).

This clone was counted a single time. The chain joins TRBV15 to TRBJ2-1; 7 bases match TRBD2. Unmatched junction bases numbered 16, after V lost 0 bases and J lost 8 bases. This CDR3 has 18 amino acids. Germline V lookup: CDR1 LNHNV, CDR2 YYDKDF (reference sequence). CDR3 bases: TGTGCCACCAGCAGAGATCCCCCCGGGAGGAGTCGTCACTATGAGCAGTTCTTC. Encoded protein: CATSRDPPGRSRHYEQFF.

The rearrangement links TRBV6-2 or TRBV6-3 to TRBJ1-2, with D unclear. V lost 6 bases to trimming and J lost 1 base, with 9 bases between them. Germline V gene lookup returns CDR1 MNHEY and CDR2 SVGEGT. The CDR3 has 13 amino acids. The CDR3 loop is CASSAGINYGYTF. For the CDR3, the DNA is TGTGCCAGCAGCGCAGGAATTAACTATGGCTACACCTTC.